A single sample gave rise to the 9 T cell receptor beta chains below, sequenced in a study of OX40 agonist ivuxolimab in advanced cancers. TCRdb keeps only in-frame clones here, not all; method: immunoSEQ multiplex PCR. Here the sample spans some 73,000 clones, 86% being singletons. Here the sequenced sample was CD4+ or CD8+ T cells sorted from blood, taken in a trial of the OX40 agonist ivuxolimab. These receptors were obtained from an adult with an advanced solid tumor such as melanoma, head and neck, liver or kidney cancer.

V is TRBV6-6 and J is TRBJ2-5, with TRBD1 matching 9 bases. Per the germline V gene, CDR1 is MNHNY and CDR2 is SVGAGI (reference sequence). The junction had 4 bases not matched to a gene; V was cut back by 6 bases and J by 2 bases. The CDR3 is 14 residues long. For the CDR3, the DNA is TGTGCCAGCAGACCCGGGACAGGGCAAGAGACCCAGTACTTC. Amino acids: CASRPGTGQETQYF.

The chain employs TRBV30 and TRBJ2-3; weak D call: TRBD2 (7 bases). This CDR3 spans 12 amino acids. V gave up 4 bases and J gave up 4 bases, with 9 bases separating them. Germline CDR1 GTSNPN, CDR2 SVGIG (reference sequence). CDR3 residues: CAWTRGPDTQYF. The CDR3 nucleotides read TGTGCCTGGACGCGGGGGCCAGATACGCAGTATTTT.

The rearrangement links TRBV10-3 to TRBJ2-1; 11 bases line up with TRBD2. The CDR3 is 15 amino acids. CDR1 is ENHRY, CDR2 SYGVKD, per germline. After removal of 0 bases from V and 5 bases from J, the junction contained 0 bases not matched to a gene. CDR3 coding DNA: TGTGCCATCAGTGAGTCGGGACTAGCGGACAATGAGCAGTTCTTC. Translation: CAISESGLADNEQFF.

The V and J genes are TRBV5-1 and TRBJ2-2; tentatively, D is TRBD1 (5 bases). The V end lost 3 bases, the J end lost 0 bases, and 9 bases lay between the germline ends. Germline-derived CDR1 and CDR2 are SGHRS and YFSETQ. The CDR3 contains 15 residues. In DNA, the CDR3 is TGCGCCAGCAGCTCGGACATATCGAACACCGGGGAGCTGTTTTTT. This translates into CASSSDISNTGELFF.

The V and J genes are TRBV2 and TRBJ1-5; 7 nucleotides match TRBD1. J gave up 0 bases and V 5 bases, and 4 bases lay outside the gene matches. From germline, CDR1 is SNHLY and CDR2 FYNNEI. The CDR3 covers 15 residues. The chain's CDR3 is CASSSRGSSNQPQHF. Here the CDR3 DNA reads TGTGCCAGCAGTAGCAGGGGGTCTAGCAATCAGCCCCAGCATTTT.

The V gene is TRBV12-5, the J gene TRBJ2-5; D is ambiguous. CDR1 LGHNT and CDR2 FRNRAP come from the germline V gene. V lost 3 bases to trimming and J lost 9 bases, with 2 bases between them. The CDR3 sequence is 9 residues long. The CDR3 sequence: CASGFPQYF. The CDR3 DNA is TGTGCTAGTGGTTTCCCCCAGTACTTC.

The rearrangement joins TRBV23-1 to TRBJ2-4, with TRBD1 matching 7 bases. TRBV23-1 is filed as an ORF, its function uncertain. The ends lost 8 bases at V and 0 bases at J; junction bases unmatched: 19. The CDR3 contains 19 residues. The CDR3 DNA is TGCGCCAGCGGGTCCGGACGAGAAGGACAGGATCGAGCCAAAAACATTCAGTACTTC. Its translation: CASGSGREGQDRAKNIQYF.

The rearrangement joins TRBV6-5 to TRBJ2-3; the match to TRBD2 covers 8 bases. Germline V gene lookup returns CDR1 MNHEY and CDR2 SVGAGI. The CDR3 runs 16 residues. V was pared by 2 bases and J by 0 bases, with 4 bases of the junction left unmatched. The CDR3 nucleotides read TGTGCCAGCAGTTACGTATCGGGGGGGAGCACAGATACGCAGTATTTT. This gives the protein CASSYVSGGSTDTQYF.

This rearrangement joins TRBV6-5 to TRBJ2-7; 11 bases map to TRBD2. The CDR3 is made up of 15 amino acids. The ends lost 7 bases at V and 1 base at J; junction bases unmatched: 6. Germline CDR1 reads MNHEY; CDR2 reads SVGAGI. The CDR3 loop is CASTGASGGSYEQYF. The CDR3, as DNA: TGTGCCAGCACAGGTGCTAGCGGGGGGTCCTACGAGCAGTACTTC.